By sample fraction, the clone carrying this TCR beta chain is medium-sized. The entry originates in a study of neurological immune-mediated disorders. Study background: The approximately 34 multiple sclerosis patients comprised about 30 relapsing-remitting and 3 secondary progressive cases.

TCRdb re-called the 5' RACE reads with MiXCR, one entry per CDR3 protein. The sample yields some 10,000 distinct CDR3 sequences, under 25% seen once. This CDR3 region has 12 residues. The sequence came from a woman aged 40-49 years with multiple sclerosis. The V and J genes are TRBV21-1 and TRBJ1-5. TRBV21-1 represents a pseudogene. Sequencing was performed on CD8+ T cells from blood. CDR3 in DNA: TGTGCCAGCCGAGCTAGCAATCAGCCCCAGCATTTT. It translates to CASRASNQPQHF.